The 12 T cell receptor beta chains listed next were all sequenced from one sample in a study of CD8 T cells in Susac syndrome (dated by TCRdb to about 2019). Receptor amplification or capture employed the immunoSEQ multiplex PCR assay. RNA was extracted using the RNeasy kit, and about 0.5 to 1 microgram was reverse transcribed with random hexamers. TCRdb itself trimmed the public reads at Q25 with fastp, ran MiXCR and retained productive beta chains. Each entry is one CDR3 protein sequence, shown with its most common DNA and genes. Recorded for this sample are about 140,000 distinct CDR3 sequences; approximately 93% of them occurred a single time. The ten largest clones capture approximately 0.25% of the sample. Sequenced sample: CD8+ T cells from PBMCs. These receptors all stem from a human donor in good health.

V usage is TRBV27 and J usage is TRBJ2-5; 11 bases align to TRBD2. This CDR3 has 15 amino acids. Unmatched junction bases numbered 5, after V lost 5 bases and J lost 3 bases. The germline V gene encodes CDR1 MNHEY and CDR2 SMNVEV (reference sequence). The CDR3 region has the DNA TGTGCCAGCAGTCCGACTAGCGGGGTTAAAGAGACCCAGTACTTC. It is translated as CASSPTSGVKETQYF.

The CDR3 sequence is CASSLFSGTAAYEQYF. DNA for the CDR3: TGCGCCAGCAGTCTCTTTTCGGGGACGGCCGCCTACGAGCAGTACTTC. The chain uses TRBV23-1 and TRBJ2-7; D tentatively reads TRBD1 or TRBD2 (5 bases each). TRBV23-1 is an ORF; its function is uncertain. Trimming pared 4 bases from V and 2 bases from J, leaving 18 bases between. This CDR3 contains 16 residues.

This chain uses TRBV30 with TRBJ2-7; a possible D gene is TRBD1 (6 bases). V was clipped by 3 bases and J by 4 bases, with 16 bases between them. Germline values: CDR1 GTSNPN, CDR2 SVGIG (reference sequence). CDR3 length equals 14 residues. DNA for the CDR3: TGTGCCTGGAGGAGGACAGTCCTGCCTTACGAGCAGTACTTC. Protein sequence: CAWRRTVLPYEQYF.

The V gene is TRBV2, the J gene TRBJ2-1; 7 nucleotides agree with TRBD1. V lost 6 bases, J lost 2 bases, and 7 bases stayed unmatched. Germline assignment: CDR1 SNHLY and CDR2 FYNNEI. The length of the CDR3 is 15 residues. The DNA of the CDR3 is TGTGCCAGCAGCCAGACTGGGACAGCCTACAATGAGCAGTTCTTC. This translates into CASSQTGTAYNEQFF. The whole variable domain, filled in from reference TRBV2 and TRBJ2-1, reads EPEVTQTPSHQVTQMGQEVILRCVPISNHLYFYWYRQILGQKVEFLVSFYNNEISEKSEIFDDQFSVERPDGSNFTLKIRSTKLEDSAMYFCASSQTGTAYNEQFFGPGTRLTVL.

The chain joins TRBV28 to TRBJ2-2, with TRBD2 as a possible D gene (6 bases). Germline CDR1 reads MDHEN; CDR2 reads SYDVKM. The CDR3 totals 14 residues. Trimming left V 3 bases short and J 5 bases short, with 10 bases between. The CDR3 reads CASSLGGGTGELFF. CDR3 nucleotide sequence: TGTGCCAGCAGTTTGGGGGGAGGAACCGGGGAGCTGTTTTTT.

In this sample, this clonotype turned up a few times. J is TRBJ2-7 and V is TRBV9; D call uncertain. With 2 bases removed from V and 1 base from J, the gap between germline ends came to 10 bases. Looked up from germline, CDR1 is SGDLS and CDR2 is YYNGEE. There are 14 residues in the CDR3. The CDR3, as DNA: TGTGCCAGCAGCGTCGGATCGGATTCCTACGAGCAGTACTTC. Amino acids: CASSVGSDSYEQYF.

The V and J genes are TRBV6-5 and TRBJ2-5; D remains ambiguous. The CDR3 is 11 residues long. The germline CDR1 and CDR2 sequences are MNHEY and SVGAGI. Trimming stripped 2 bases from V and 4 bases from J, with 2 bases between. CDR3 protein: CASSYGETQYF. CDR3 sequence (DNA): TGTGCCAGCAGTTACGGAGAGACCCAGTACTTC.

The rearrangement links TRBV27 to TRBJ2-1; 8 bases line up with TRBD2. There are 17 residues in the CDR3. Germline V CDR1 and CDR2: MNHEY, SMNVEV (reference sequence). V gave up 3 bases and J gave up 0 bases; unmatched junction bases: 7. In DNA, the CDR3 is TGTGCCAGCAGTTTCCAACCGGGGGGGAGCTCCTACAATGAGCAGTTCTTC. Translation gives CASSFQPGGSSYNEQFF.

This clonotype has only one observation. The chain uses TRBV29-1 and TRBJ2-1; 8 bases fit TRBD2. In germline, CDR1 is SQVTM, CDR2 ANQGSEA. J was trimmed by 0 bases and V by 0 bases; bases with no gene match: 4. This CDR3 has 16 residues. The CDR3 here is CSVEDPGRVSYNEQFF. In DNA form, the CDR3 reads TGCAGCGTTGAAGACCCCGGGAGGGTCTCCTACAATGAGCAGTTCTTC.

This sequence joins TRBV20-1 and TRBJ2-1; TRBD2 matches 10 bases. J gave up 5 bases and V 3 bases, and 13 bases lay outside the gene matches. Germline CDR1 is DFQATT and CDR2 is SNEGSKA (reference sequence). CDR3 length equals 17 residues. The CDR3 loop is CSASERLAGGPDNEQFF. CDR3 DNA: TGCAGTGCTAGCGAACGTTTAGCGGGAGGTCCAGACAATGAGCAGTTCTTC.

The chain uses TRBV29-1 and TRBJ1-1; D perhaps matches TRBD1 (6 bases). V was pared by 5 bases and J by 4 bases, with 8 bases between. Per germline, CDR1 SQVTM and CDR2 ANQGSEA. CDR3 length: 11 amino acids. CDR3 loop: CSVTGSTEAFF. CDR3 DNA: TGCAGCGTTACAGGGAGCACTGAAGCTTTCTTT.

The V gene is TRBV19, the J gene TRBJ2-1, with D tentatively TRBD2 (6 bases). The ends were cut back, 3 bases at V and 5 bases at J, with 14 bases in the middle. Germline CDR1 is LNHDA and CDR2 is SQIVND (reference sequence). CDR3 length equals 15 residues. The DNA of the CDR3 is TGTGCCAGTAGTATCCGGGACTCAATCAACAATGAGCAGTTCTTC. Its translation is CASSIRDSINNEQFF.